This entry describes one T cell receptor beta chain. The V end lost 5 bases, the J end lost 4 bases, and 16 bases lay between the germline ends. Per germline, CDR1 SGHVS and CDR2 FQNEAQ. The CDR3 covers 15 residues. The data originate from a study of blood T cell repertoires in COVID-19. Per the study methods: Nucleated cell number was recorded as an estimate derived from reference gene primer amplification. Produced via immunoSEQ multiplex PCR; TCRdb's table is partial and in-frame only. D and trimming come from the DNA, and the V and J calls and clone size come from that table. The data hold more than 200,000 clones, with approximately 81% observed a single time. Patients in Seattle were enrolled during active infection, then followed longitudinally.

V gene TRBV7-8 combines with J gene TRBJ2-3; D might be TRBD2 (6 bases). This TCR was sampled from a woman of 80 years or more with COVID-19, enrolled during active disease. Material for sequencing was peripheral blood. Here the CDR3 reads CASSLGEARADTQYF. The CDR3 DNA sequence: TGTGCCAGCAGCCTCGGGGAGGCGAGGGCAGATACGCAGTATTTT. The complete variable domain, with remaining parts taken from reference TRBV7-8 and TRBJ2-3, reads GAGVSQSPRYKVAKRGQDVALRCDPISGHVSLFWYQQALGQGPEFLTYFQNEAQLDKSGLPSDRFFAERPEGSVSTLKIQRTQQEDSAVYLCASSLGEARADTQYFGPGTRLTVL.